These 20 T cell receptor beta chains were all obtained from the same sample, sequenced in a study of Tregs in tolerant kidney transplant recipients. The table came from immunoSEQ multiplex PCR; TCRdb's copy has only in-frame clones and leaves some out. The sample is made up of tens of thousands of clones, and the top ten hold roughly 0.8% of it. The sequenced sample was CD4+ T cells from blood, obtained before the transplant. The receptors derive from a human donor who received a combined kidney and bone marrow transplant.

As to this clone: The read finishes 3 residues shy of the CDR3 end, and the germline J gene is used to complete it. The rearrangement uses TRBV19 and TRBJ2-5; perhaps TRBD1 as D (8 bases). This CDR3 is built from 15 residues. Germline CDR1 LNHDA, CDR2 SQIVND (reference sequence). V was trimmed by 6 bases and J by 5 bases, leaving 19 bases between them. CDR3: CASSMGNRGGETQYF. The part of the CDR3 DNA that was read is TGTGCCAGTAGCATGGGTAACAGGGGGGGTGAGACC.

Remarks on this clone: The read stops 3 residues short of the end of the CDR3; the missing end is completed from the germline J gene. J is TRBJ2-4 and V is TRBV19; 8 bases map to TRBD1. Germline V gene sequence: CDR1 LNHDA, CDR2 SQIVND (reference sequence). The V and J ends lost 5 bases and 7 bases, in that order; junction bases with no gene match: 4. The CDR3 loop spans 13 amino acids. The CDR3 DNA, read in part, is TGTGCCAGTAGTTCGACAGGGGTTAACATT. This encodes CASSSTGVNI. The whole CDR3 sequence is CASSSTGVNIQYF. Drawing the rest from reference TRBV19 and TRBJ2-4, the complete variable domain is DGGITQSPKYLFRKEGQNVTLSCEQNLNHDAMYWYRQDPGQGLRLIYYSQIVNDFQKGDIAEGYSVSREKKESFPLTVTSAQKNPTAFYLCASSSTGVNIQYFGAGTRLSVL.

On this clone itself: The CDR3 end falls 3 residues outside the read, so it is completed with the germline J gene. The rearrangement joins TRBV2 to TRBJ2-6; D unclear. The CDR3 covers 14 residues. Deletions cut 4 bases from V and 0 bases from J, with 4 bases between. CDR1 and CDR2 (germline): SNHLY, FYNNEI. The CDR3 DNA, read in part, is TGTGCCAGCAGTGGTATCTCTGGGGCCAACGTC. It codes for CASSGISGANV. The full CDR3 reads CASSGISGANVLTF.

As to this clone: Read sequence stops 3 residues before the CDR3 end, and the germline J gene provides the missing end. This sequence joins TRBV7-2 and TRBJ2-2; tentative D call: TRBD1 (6 bases). This CDR3 spans 13 amino acids. Germline loops: CDR1 SGHTA, CDR2 FQGNSA. Trimming took off 6 bases at V and 5 bases at J, with 10 bases between the two ends. CDR3 loop: CASRGTGTGELFF. The sequenced part of the CDR3 DNA is TGTGCCAGCAGGGGAACAGGGACCGGGGAG.

On this clone: The read is 3 residues too short to cover the CDR3 end, so that end is filled in from the germline J gene. V usage is TRBV20-1 and J usage is TRBJ2-3; 9 bases agree with TRBD2. The CDR3 contains 16 residues. Germline lookup yields CDR1 DFQATT and CDR2 SNEGSKA (reference sequence). V lost 4 bases to trimming and J lost 2 bases; unmatched junction nucleotides: 10. CDR3 sequence: CSATPFAGGPTDTQYF. Incomplete CDR3 DNA: TGCAGTGCTACACCGTTTGCGGGGGGGCCCACAGATACG.

On this clone: This same CDR3 is encoded by further DNA sequences in the sample. The sequenced part of the CDR3 DNA is TGTGCCAGCAGTACCCGGGTTCAAGAGACC. It codes for CASSTRVQET. The full CDR3 reads CASSTRVQETQYF. This chain joins TRBV7-2 and TRBJ2-5; D unclear. Read data end 3 residues before the CDR3 end; the end is taken from the germline J gene. V lost 6 bases and J lost 2, with 10 bases in between. This CDR3 has 13 amino acids. The germline V gene encodes CDR1 SGHTA and CDR2 FQGNSA.

Worth noting for this clone: The read ends 3 residues early relative to the CDR3; the germline J gene fills the gap. The gene calls are TRBV18 and TRBJ2-2; 8 bases line up with TRBD1. The junction had 4 bases not matched to a gene; V was cut back by 4 bases and J by 3 bases. Germline loops: CDR1 KGHSH, CDR2 LQKENI. The CDR3 extends over 15 amino acids. The CDR3 loop reads CASSQTQGDTGELFF. The CDR3 DNA, read in part, is TGTGCCAGCTCACAGACACAGGGGGACACCGGGGAG.

Note on this clone: The read ends 3 residues early relative to the CDR3; the germline J gene fills the gap. The chain combines TRBV2 with TRBJ2-3, with D possibly matching TRBD2 (5 bases). This CDR3 region has 16 residues. Trimming took 7 bases from V and 0 from J, leaving 17 bases between them. Germline V gene lookup returns CDR1 SNHLY and CDR2 FYNNEI. The sequenced part of the CDR3 DNA is TGTGCCAGCAAGAGTGGAGGAGCGTTTAGCACAGATACG. This sequence encodes CASKSGGAFSTDT. The entire CDR3 protein is CASKSGGAFSTDTQYF.

CDR3 sequence reads: CASSLSPGGQVEQFF. CDR3 bases read: TGTGCCAGCAGCTTAAGCCCCGGGGGGCAGGTTGAG. V and J are TRBV7-6 and TRBJ2-1; TRBD2 might be the D (7 bases). The sequence runs out 3 residues before the end of the CDR3; the remainder is reconstructed from the germline J gene. V was trimmed by 2 bases and J by 9 bases, leaving 17 bases between them. CDR1 is SGHVS, CDR2 FNYEAQ, per germline. The CDR3 has 15 amino acids.

CDR3 DNA, as far as it was read: TGTGCCAGCAGCTCGGCGGGGGTATATCAGCCC. Protein: CASSSAGVYQP. The entire CDR3 reads CASSSAGVYQPQHF. This chain joins TRBV7-2 and TRBJ1-5, with a possible D match to TRBD1 (5 bases). The sequenced fragment ends 3 residues before the CDR3 boundary, so the rest is inferred from the germline J gene. CDR3 length: 14 residues. Germline CDR1 is SGHTA and CDR2 is FQGNSA. Trimming cost V 4 bases and J 5 bases, with 12 bases left between them.

About this clone: The read terminates 3 residues before the CDR3 end, so the remaining end is supplied by the germline J gene. The chain recombines TRBV18 with TRBJ1-5; 8 nucleotides line up with TRBD1. Trimming took 6 bases from V and 2 from J; bases not matched to a gene: 3. The CDR3 has 14 amino acids. From germline, CDR1 is KGHSH and CDR2 LQKENI. CDR3: CASSRQGRNQPQHF. The CDR3 bases that were read are TGTGCCAGCTCCCGACAGGGGCGCAATCAGCCC.

Notes on this clone: The CDR3 end falls 3 residues outside the read, so it is completed with the germline J gene. The chain joins TRBV18 to TRBJ1-2; D not resolved. Trimming took 0 bases from V and 6 from J, leaving 14 bases between them. The CDR3 extends over 15 amino acids. Germline lookup yields CDR1 KGHSH and CDR2 LQKENI. This chain's CDR3 is CASSPPPGKRDGYTF. The covered CDR3 bases are TGTGCCAGCTCACCACCTCCTGGGAAGCGGGATGGC.

As to this clone: The missing CDR3 end, 3 residues past where the read stops, is filled in from the germline J gene. The J gene is TRBJ2-7, the V gene TRBV6-2 or TRBV6-3; the match to TRBD1 covers 7 bases. The germline V gene encodes CDR1 MNHEY and CDR2 SVGEGT. The CDR3 loop spans 16 amino acids. After removal of 2 bases from V and 3 bases from J, the junction contained 10 bases not matched to a gene. The CDR3 here is CASSYGLGTDNYEQYF. The CDR3 DNA, read in part, is TGTGCCAGCAGTTACGGTCTCGGGACAGATAACTACGAG.

With regard to this clone: Read data end 3 residues before the CDR3 end; the end is taken from the germline J gene. This chain joins TRBV7-2 and TRBJ2-5, with D maybe TRBD1 (6 bases). This CDR3 is built from 15 residues. The V end lost 1 base, the J end lost 1 base, and 10 bases lay between the germline ends. CDR1 and CDR2 (germline): SGHTA, FQGNSA. CDR3 residues: CASSLGGQPQETQYF. The CDR3 DNA, read in part, is TGTGCCAGCAGCTTAGGAGGACAGCCCCAAGAGACC.

About this clone itself: The read gets to within 3 residues of the CDR3 end, and the germline J gene fills in the rest. The V gene is TRBV7-9, the J gene TRBJ2-2; D possibly corresponds to TRBD2 (5 bases). CDR3 length: 14 amino acids. Trimming took off 0 bases at V and 6 bases at J, with 8 bases between the two ends. Germline lookup yields CDR1 SEHNR and CDR2 FQNEAQ (reference sequence). The CDR3: CASSLAGGSGELFF. CDR3 DNA, as far as it was read: TGTGCCAGCAGCTTAGCCGGCGGGTCCGGGGAG.

In the case of this clone: The CDR3 is cut off 3 residues early in the read; its end comes from the germline J gene. The J gene is TRBJ1-1, the V gene TRBV7-2; D might be TRBD1 (5 bases). The CDR3 spans 13 residues. Germline V CDR1 and CDR2: SGHTA, FQGNSA. The covered CDR3 bases are TGTGCCAGCAGCAAGACAGACATTACCCAA. Amino acids: CASSKTDITQ. The entire CDR3 reads CASSKTDITQAFF.

Comments on this clone: The read stops 3 residues short of the end of the CDR3; the missing end is completed from the germline J gene. The V call is TRBV18, the J call TRBJ2-2; 12 nucleotides align to TRBD2. CDR3 length: 17 amino acids. The V and J ends lost 0 bases and 4 bases, in that order; junction bases with no gene match: 3. Looked up from germline, CDR1 is KGHSH and CDR2 is LQKENI. The CDR3 sequence is CASSPPETSGSTGELFF. Partial CDR3 DNA: TGTGCCAGCTCACCACCGGAGACTAGCGGGAGCACCGGGGAG.

Concerning this clone: The read finishes 3 residues shy of the CDR3 end, and the germline J gene is used to complete it. The V call is TRBV18, the J call TRBJ1-2, with 7 bases lining up with TRBD1. V trimming: 0 bases; J trimming: 7 bases; junction bases outside the gene matches: 5. There are 14 residues in the CDR3. The V gene's germline CDR1 is KGHSH and CDR2 LQKENI. The chain's CDR3 is CASSPPVAGGGYTF. CDR3 DNA, as far as it was read: TGTGCCAGCTCACCACCGGTGGCAGGGGGTGGC.

To note about this clone: The CDR3 end lies 3 residues beyond the end of the read and is filled in from the germline J gene. This chain joins TRBV7-2 and TRBJ1-6, with 8 positions matching TRBD1. This CDR3 is built from 15 residues. The germline V gene encodes CDR1 SGHTA and CDR2 FQGNSA. V was clipped by 5 bases and J by 6 bases; unmatched bases: 6. The CDR3 bases that were read are TGTGCCAGCAGCAGAGGGACAGGAGGTAATTCACCC. As protein: CASSRGTGGNSP. The whole CDR3 is CASSRGTGGNSPLHF.

Points on this clone: Coverage ceases 3 residues before the CDR3 finishes, and the germline J gene fills in the end. The chain couples TRBV18 to TRBJ1-2, with D unclear. The CDR3 sequence is 13 residues long. The germline gives CDR1 KGHSH, CDR2 LQKENI. V lost 2 bases and J lost 3, with 7 bases in between. The CDR3 bases that were read are TGTGCCAGCTCACCAGCAGGTGACTATGGC. It is translated as CASSPAGDYG. In full, the CDR3 reads CASSPAGDYGYTF.